The sequence of this TCR beta chain was determined in a study of T-cell reconstitution after alpha-beta-depleted transplantation in children. This clonotype was picked up many times. Unique molecular identifiers featured in how the TCRbeta library was prepared. TCRdb fed the PCR reads into MiXCR, producing one record per CDR3 protein. The sample records around 52,000 distinct CDR3 sequences, over 4.5% being singletons. V shed 2 bases and J 3 bases; nucleotides not matched to a gene: 7. CDR3 size: 14 residues. Germline CDR1 SQVTM, CDR2 ANQGSEA. The chain links TRBV29-1 to TRBJ2-7; the match to TRBD1 covers 7 bases. This clonotype originated in a female patient aged 2 to 10 who had a stem cell transplant for aplastic anemia, so the T cells may come from the graft donor. The specimen comprised PBMCs, mostly from graft donor cells, sampled 60 days after TCRalphabeta/CD19-depleted stem cell transplant. The CDR3 loop reads CSVESSGQIYEQYF. The CDR3 DNA reads TGCAGCGTTGAAAGTTCGGGACAGATCTACGAGCAGTACTTC.